What follows are 10 T cell receptor beta chains derived from one specimen sequenced in a study of CD8 T cells in ankylosing spondylitis. MiXCR was run by TCRdb on the 5' RACE reads, yielding one entry per CDR3 protein. The sample has about 340,000 distinct CDR3 sequences; approximately 22% are singletons. Sequenced sample: blood, either unsorted or a sorted T cell fraction (not recorded which). These TCRs come from a male donor with ankylosing spondylitis or in good health (not recorded which).

This sequence joins TRBV4-2 and TRBJ2-3; 9 bases fit TRBD2. This CDR3 has 15 amino acids. The germline CDR1 and CDR2 sequences are LGHNA and YNFKEQ. V was pared by 4 bases and J by 1 base, with 3 bases of the junction left unmatched. CDR3 nucleotides: TGTGCCAGCAGCCCCCAGCGGGGGGGCACAGATACGCAGTATTTT. Translated: CASSPQRGGTDTQYF.

This clonotype has only a few counts. The chain links TRBV9 to TRBJ2-3; no clear D gene. V lost 0 bases to trimming and J lost 6 bases, with 11 bases between them. CDR1 SGDLS and CDR2 YYNGEE come from the germline V gene. The CDR3 is 14 amino acids. This chain's CDR3 is CASSVGIGTDTQYF. DNA of the CDR3: TGTGCCAGCAGCGTAGGTATCGGAACGGATACGCAGTATTTT.

This clonotype appeared a few times. This rearrangement joins TRBV12-3 or TRBV12-4 to TRBJ1-1, with D possibly matching TRBD1 (5 bases). V was cut by 8 bases and J by 6 bases, with 13 bases left in between. The CDR3 consists of 12 residues. The CDR3 bases are TGTGCCAGCCTCGGGGGGGGACCTGAAGCTTTCTTT. This gives the protein CASLGGGPEAFF.

The table lists this clonotype with a few counts. The chain carries TRBV20-1 and TRBJ2-1; no clear D. Looked up from germline, CDR1 is DFQATT and CDR2 is SNEGSKA (reference sequence). The germline V and J ends were trimmed by 6 bases and 7 bases, with 22 bases remaining between them. The CDR3 contains 15 residues. In nucleotides, the CDR3 is TGCAGTGCCCCGGAAACTCTAGGATCGGCTAATGAGCAGTTCTTC. This sequence encodes CSAPETLGSANEQFF.

This sequence joins TRBV6-1 and TRBJ2-3, with 7 bases lining up with TRBD1. The CDR3 runs to 16 residues. Unmatched junction bases numbered 10, after V lost 5 bases and J lost 2 bases. Germline-derived CDR1 and CDR2 are MNHNS and SASEGT. Written as DNA, the CDR3 is TGTGCCAGCAGTAAAAACAGGGGCGCTCTCACAGATACGCAGTATTTT. It specifies CASSKNRGALTDTQYF.

This clonotype showed up just a few times. J is TRBJ2-7 and V is TRBV10-3; D is unresolved. The length of the CDR3 is 14 residues. Per germline, CDR1 ENHRY and CDR2 SYGVKD. The germline V and J ends were trimmed by 2 bases and 0 bases, with 8 bases remaining between them. The CDR3 is CAISEGSLSYEQYF. The CDR3 nucleotides read TGTGCCATCAGTGAGGGTAGCCTCTCCTACGAGCAGTACTTC.

The chain combines TRBV3-1 with TRBJ2-5, with 7 positions matching TRBD1. The CDR3 extends over 15 amino acids. Germline V CDR1 and CDR2: LGHDT, YNNKEL (reference sequence). Trimming cost V 1 base and J 3 bases; bases outside gene matches: 5. CDR3 nucleotides: TGTGCCAGCAGCCAAGTGTCAGGGGGAGAAGAGACCCAGTACTTC. It is translated as CASSQVSGGEETQYF.

Only a few counts were recorded for this clonotype. The rearrangement links TRBV7-2 to TRBJ2-3; 8 nucleotides match TRBD2. CDR3 length equals 15 residues. V was clipped by 2 bases and J by 6 bases; unmatched bases: 7. Germline lookup yields CDR1 SGHTA and CDR2 FQGNSA. CDR3 nucleotides: TGTGCCAGCAGCTTAACGATAGCGGGGATGGATACGCAGTATTTT. Translation: CASSLTIAGMDTQYF. The variable domain in full, completed from reference TRBV7-2 and TRBJ2-3, reads GAGVSQSPSNKVTEKGKDVELRCDPISGHTALYWYRQSLGQGLEFLIYFQGNSAPDKSGLPSDRFSAERTGGSVSTLTIQRTQQEDSAVYLCASSLTIAGMDTQYFGPGTRLTVL.

The rearrangement uses TRBV24-1 and TRBJ2-2; 7 bases map to TRBD1. Germline V gene lookup returns CDR1 KGHDR and CDR2 SFDVKD. Trimming took 0 bases from V and 7 from J; bases not matched to a gene: 7. This CDR3 is 16 amino acids long. The CDR3, as DNA: TGTGCCACCAGTGATTTGGAGACAGGGTCCGTCGGGGAGCTGTTTTTT. Protein product: CATSDLETGSVGELFF.

There are a few counts of this clonotype. V gene TRBV20-1 combines with J gene TRBJ2-1; D ambiguous. Deletions cut 3 bases from V and 2 bases from J, with 8 bases between. This CDR3 is built from 13 residues. Germline CDR1 is DFQATT and CDR2 is SNEGSKA (reference sequence). As DNA, the CDR3 is TGCAGTGCTAGGCAGGCGACCTACAATGAGCAGTTCTTC. The encoded protein is CSARQATYNEQFF.